The 10 T cell receptor beta chains presented below share a single source sample, sequenced in a study of cytomegalovirus exposure and HLA in healthy donors. A multiplex PCR was run with 60 Vbeta primers and 13 Jbeta primers. The method was immunoSEQ multiplex PCR; TCRdb's version includes in-frame clones alone and lacks a portion of them. The data contain 110,000 or so clones, over 75% of them singletons. The sequenced material came from PBMCs. The receptor source for this set is a woman aged 18-29 years in good health and CMV-seronegative.

The genes are TRBV5-8 and TRBJ1-4, with unresolved D. The germline V gene has CDR1 SGHTS and CDR2 YDEGEE. The CDR3 runs to 17 residues. V was shortened by 10 bases and J by 0 bases, with 22 bases between the two germline ends. Here the CDR3 DNA reads TGTGCCGGCCGAGACTGGGAGGGCATTGCAACTAATGAAAAACTGTTTTTT. Residues: CAGRDWEGIATNEKLFF. Together with reference TRBV5-8 and TRBJ1-4, the CDR3 gives the full variable domain: EAGVTQSPTHLIKTRGQQATLRCSPISGHTSVYWYQQALGLGLQFLLWYDEGEERNRGNFPPRFSGRQFPNYSSELNVNALELEDSALYLCAGRDWEGIATNEKLFFGSGTQLSVL.

The chain employs TRBV6-4 and TRBJ1-2; 8 bases fit TRBD1. Germline CDR1 MRHNA, CDR2 SNTAGT. CDR3 size: 16 residues. Unmatched junction bases numbered 14, after V lost 6 bases and J lost 5 bases. The CDR3 loop reads CASSATIMDRVYGYTF. The CDR3 region has the DNA TGTGCCAGCAGCGCTACGATTATGGACAGGGTATATGGCTACACCTTC.

V is TRBV19 and J is TRBJ2-7; TRBD1 is a possible D gene (5 bases). Germline V lookup: CDR1 LNHDA, CDR2 SQIVND (reference sequence). V lost 4 bases to trimming and J lost 1 base, with 11 bases between them. This CDR3 region has 14 residues. CDR3 in amino acids: CASSNDPGSYEQYF. CDR3 bases: TGTGCCAGTAGTAATGATCCAGGGTCCTACGAGCAGTACTTC. Full variable domain (missing parts from reference TRBV19 and TRBJ2-7): DGGITQSPKYLFRKEGQNVTLSCEQNLNHDAMYWYRQDPGQGLRLIYYSQIVNDFQKGDIAEGYSVSREKKESFPLTVTSAQKNPTAFYLCASSNDPGSYEQYFGPGTRLTVT.

The genes are TRBV11-2 and TRBJ1-3, with D possibly TRBD1 on 5 matching bases. Trimming left V 4 bases short and J 1 base short, with 17 bases between. Germline CDR1 reads SGHAT; CDR2 reads FQNNGV. CDR3 length: 17 residues. CDR3 DNA: TGTGCCAGCAGCTCGGGACTCAAGATTTTATCTGGAAACACCATATATTTT. Translation gives CASSSGLKILSGNTIYF.

The rearrangement uses TRBV30 and TRBJ1-2; the match to TRBD1 covers 9 bases. In germline, CDR1 is GTSNPN, CDR2 SVGIG (reference sequence). The trim removed 5 bases at V and 6 bases at J, leaving 4 bases unmatched. The CDR3 runs to 12 residues. In DNA, the CDR3 is TGTGCCTGGGGACAGGGGAATCATGGCTACACCTTC. Its protein is CAWGQGNHGYTF.

The chain uses TRBV6-1 and TRBJ2-5; 9 bases align to TRBD2. The ends lost 7 bases at V and 5 bases at J; junction bases unmatched: 5. This CDR3 contains 13 residues. CDR1 and CDR2 (germline): MNHNS, SASEGT. In DNA form, the CDR3 reads TGTGCCAGCACAACTAGCGGGCGGGAGACCCAGTACTTC. As protein: CASTTSGRETQYF.

The rearrangement joins TRBV5-1 to TRBJ2-5; tentative D call: TRBD1 (6 bases). The V and J ends lost 1 base and 2 bases respectively, with 15 bases between them. CDR1 and CDR2 from the germline V gene are SGHRS and YFSETQ. CDR3 length equals 16 residues. CDR3 residues: CASSLKGEIPQETQYF. CDR3 bases: TGCGCCAGCAGCTTGAAGGGGGAAATTCCACAAGAGACCCAGTACTTC.

The rearrangement links TRBV6-5 to TRBJ2-2, with 8 bases matching TRBD1. In germline, CDR1 is MNHEY, CDR2 SVGAGI. The junction had 12 bases not matched to a gene; V was cut back by 6 bases and J by 9 bases. The CDR3 is 15 residues long. The CDR3 bases are TGTGCCAGCAGCTCACCCGTGCAGGGGGCGAGGGAGCTGTTTTTT. Encoded protein: CASSSPVQGARELFF.

This clone appeared a single time. Here the CDR3 reads CASSSGLIEKLFF. For the CDR3, the DNA is TGCGCCAGCAGCTCCGGGTTGATCGAAAAACTGTTTTTT. This rearrangement joins TRBV5-1 to TRBJ1-4; D not resolved. CDR3 length: 13 residues. V dropped 3 bases and J dropped 8 bases, with 11 bases sitting between them. The germline gives CDR1 SGHRS, CDR2 YFSETQ.

The chain links TRBV5-8 to TRBJ2-6, with D maybe TRBD2 (5 bases). This CDR3 is built from 16 residues. Trimming pared 5 bases from V and 0 bases from J, leaving 12 bases between. The germline V gene encodes CDR1 SGHTS and CDR2 YDEGEE. The chain's CDR3 is CASSPTKFSGANVLTF. DNA for the CDR3: TGTGCCAGCAGTCCGACTAAGTTCTCTGGGGCCAACGTCCTGACTTTC.